Following are 19 T cell receptor beta chains from one sample sequenced in a study of OX40 agonist ivuxolimab in advanced cancers. Sequencing used immunoSEQ multiplex PCR; TCRdb keeps in-frame clones, though not all of them. The table shows approximately 64,000 clones, with around four fifths occurring only once. Sample: CD4+ or CD8+ T cells sorted from blood, taken in a trial of the OX40 agonist ivuxolimab. The source is an adult with an advanced solid tumor such as melanoma, head and neck, liver or kidney cancer.

The sample holds a few counts of this clone. The chain employs TRBV5-8 and TRBJ2-7, with D unclear. CDR3 length: 14 residues. Germline CDR1 is SGHTS and CDR2 is YDEGEE. V was shortened by 3 bases and J by 1 base, with 11 bases between the two germline ends. The CDR3 here is CASSSEDWSYEQYF. DNA for the CDR3: TGTGCCAGCAGCTCGGAAGATTGGTCCTACGAGCAGTACTTC.

Here the CDR3 DNA reads TGTGCCAGCAGCCCCTCCTTCTATGGCTACACCTTC. Translation gives CASSPSFYGYTF. The chain has TRBV7-2 and TRBJ1-2; unclear D gene. The CDR3 has 12 amino acids. Germline V gene sequence: CDR1 SGHTA, CDR2 FQGNSA. V lost 5 bases and J 4 bases, leaving 8 bases between the germline ends.

V gene TRBV18 combines with J gene TRBJ2-1; maybe TRBD1 (6 bases). Trimming cost V 4 bases and J 4 bases, with 8 bases left between them. The V gene's germline CDR1 is KGHSH and CDR2 LQKENI. The length of the CDR3 is 13 residues. This chain's CDR3 is CASSRGQYNEQFF. Here the CDR3 DNA reads TGTGCCAGCTCACGCGGACAGTACAATGAGCAGTTCTTC.

This chain joins TRBV19 and TRBJ2-1; 9 bases fit TRBD2. Germline CDR1 and CDR2: LNHDA and SQIVND (reference sequence). This CDR3 region has 18 residues. V shed 6 bases, J shed 1 base, and the junction held 13 bases outside the gene matches. CDR3 DNA sequence: TGTGCCAGTAGACCACCGACCTATAGCGGGAGTTCCTACAATGAGCAGTTCTTC. This gives the protein CASRPPTYSGSSYNEQFF. Full variable domain (rest looked up from reference TRBV19 and TRBJ2-1): DGGITQSPKYLFRKEGQNVTLSCEQNLNHDAMYWYRQDPGQGLRLIYYSQIVNDFQKGDIAEGYSVSREKKESFPLTVTSAQKNPTAFYLCASRPPTYSGSSYNEQFFGPGTRLTVL.

This clone came up once. V usage is TRBV28 and J usage is TRBJ2-7, with TRBD2 identical over 8 bases. Germline V gene sequence: CDR1 MDHEN, CDR2 SYDVKM. The CDR3 runs to 14 residues. V gave up 2 bases and J gave up 2 bases; unmatched junction bases: 2. The CDR3 sequence: CASSLGAGAYEQYF. Here the CDR3 DNA reads TGTGCCAGCAGTTTAGGAGCGGGGGCCTACGAGCAGTACTTC.

V and J are TRBV28 and TRBJ2-5, with 16 bases lining up with TRBD2. Germline loops: CDR1 MDHEN, CDR2 SYDVKM. CDR3 length equals 22 residues. The junction had 19 bases not matched to a gene; V was cut back by 4 bases and J by 2 bases. This CDR3 reads CASSSIGTSGRVLARLQETQYF. Here the CDR3 DNA reads TGTGCCAGCAGTTCCATCGGGACTAGCGGGAGGGTTCTCGCAAGACTGCAAGAGACCCAGTACTTC.

The CDR3 bases are TGTGCCAGCAGCTTGGTGCAGGGCGGCGAGCAGTACTTC. Amino acid sequence: CASSLVQGGEQYF. The chain employs TRBV5-6 and TRBJ2-7, with D perhaps TRBD1 (5 bases). The germline V gene encodes CDR1 SGHDT and CDR2 YYEEEE. Trimming removed 0 bases at V and 6 bases at J, with 10 bases between. The CDR3 runs to 13 residues.

V gene TRBV5-1 combines with J gene TRBJ2-5; TRBD1 matches at 8 bases. CDR1 is SGHRS and CDR2 is YFSETQ in the germline V gene. The CDR3 is made up of 13 amino acids. The V and J ends lost 4 bases and 8 bases, in that order; junction bases with no gene match: 7. CDR3 DNA: TGCGCCAGCAGCACCTCAGGACAGGGAACCCAGTACTTC. It codes for CASSTSGQGTQYF.

This chain joins TRBV20-1 and TRBJ2-5; D gene ambiguous. Trimming took off 3 bases at V and 11 bases at J, with 13 bases between the two ends. This CDR3 has 11 residues. In germline, CDR1 is DFQATT, CDR2 SNEGSKA (reference sequence). CDR3 nucleotides: TGCAGTGCTAGCGCGTCGGCTGGGCAGTACTTC. Translating gives CSASASAGQYF.

This chain connects TRBV27 to TRBJ2-1; D call uncertain. The V end lost 2 bases, the J end lost 2 bases, and 10 bases lay between the germline ends. This CDR3 region has 15 residues. Germline lookup yields CDR1 MNHEY and CDR2 SMNVEV (reference sequence). The DNA for the CDR3 is TGTGCCAGCAGTTTAGCCGGTCCGGCCTACAATGAGCAGTTCTTC. Translating it yields CASSLAGPAYNEQFF.

V and J are TRBV20-1 and TRBJ2-2; D not resolved. The CDR3 totals 11 residues. V shed 4 bases and J shed 4 bases, with 4 bases lying between them. Germline CDR1 DFQATT, CDR2 SNEGSKA (reference sequence). The DNA for the CDR3 is TGCAGTGCTACGGGCACCGGGGAGCTGTTTTTT. This encodes CSATGTGELFF.

CDR3 bases: TGTGCCAGCAGCGACCGGGACTACGTGTACAATGAGCAGTTCTTC. This sequence encodes CASSDRDYVYNEQFF. The chain recombines TRBV7-9 with TRBJ2-1; 7 bases agree with TRBD2. In germline, CDR1 is SEHNR, CDR2 FQNEAQ (reference sequence). CDR3 length: 15 amino acids. Losses at the gene ends were 5 bases for V and 4 bases for J; bases not matched to a gene: 8.

The chain carries TRBV19 and TRBJ2-3; D gene unclear. Germline V gives CDR1 LNHDA, CDR2 SQIVND (reference sequence). CDR3 length: 15 residues. V lost 8 bases, J lost 0 bases, and 15 bases lay in between. For the CDR3, the DNA is TGTGCCAGTGGTTCAGGAGCGACTAGCACAGATACGCAGTATTTT. Protein: CASGSGATSTDTQYF.

The chain carries TRBV7-9 and TRBJ2-7; weak D call: TRBD1 (6 bases). V dropped 5 bases and J dropped 6 bases, with 23 bases sitting between them. Germline V gives CDR1 SEHNR, CDR2 FQNEAQ (reference sequence). This CDR3 spans 16 amino acids. The CDR3: CASSPSRGPLVGEQYF. For the CDR3, the DNA is TGTGCCAGCAGCCCGAGCAGGGGTCCCCTCGTCGGCGAGCAGTACTTC.

This rearrangement joins TRBV11-2 to TRBJ2-7; 8 bases agree with TRBD1. The length of the CDR3 is 15 residues. The junction had 8 bases not matched to a gene; V was cut back by 2 bases and J by 5 bases. Germline V gene lookup returns CDR1 SGHAT and CDR2 FQNNGV. The CDR3 DNA reads TGTGCCAGCAGCTTAAACAGGGGGAGAGATCACGAGCAGTACTTC. It specifies CASSLNRGRDHEQYF.

The chain has TRBV28 and TRBJ1-5; 8 bases map to TRBD1. Germline V gene lookup returns CDR1 MDHEN and CDR2 SYDVKM. This CDR3 has 12 amino acids. With V trimmed by 10 bases and J by 4 bases, 3 bases remained unmatched. The CDR3 nucleotides read TGTGCCATCCGACAGGGGAATCAGCCCCAGCATTTT. This gives the protein CAIRQGNQPQHF. The whole variable domain, remainder taken from reference TRBV28 and TRBJ1-5, is DVKVTQSSRYLVKRTGEKVFLECVQDMDHENMFWYRQDPGLGLRLIYFSYDVKMKEKGDIPEGYSVSREKKERFSLILESASTNQTSMYLCAIRQGNQPQHFGDGTRLSIL.

This chain links TRBV10-3 with TRBJ2-2; D might be TRBD1 or TRBD2, each matching 5 bases. The CDR3 is 14 residues long. CDR1 and CDR2 (germline): ENHRY, SYGVKD. V lost 6 bases to trimming and J lost 0 bases, with 8 bases between them. The CDR3 reads CAIRGDPNTGELFF. The CDR3 coding sequence is TGTGCCATCAGGGGGGACCCGAACACCGGGGAGCTGTTTTTT.

The rearrangement joins TRBV11-2 to TRBJ2-3; TRBD2 agrees at 9 bases. The length of the CDR3 is 16 residues. Germline loops: CDR1 SGHAT, CDR2 FQNNGV. The V segment lost 3 bases and the J segment 5 bases; nucleotides outside the gene matches: 9. For the CDR3, the DNA is TGTGCCAGCAGCTTCCTGATGGCGGGAGGGCAAGATACGCAGTATTTT. It encodes CASSFLMAGGQDTQYF. Full variable domain (missing parts from reference TRBV11-2 and TRBJ2-3): EAGVAQSPRYKIIEKRQSVAFWCNPISGHATLYWYQQILGQGPKLLIQFQNNGVVDDSQLPKDRFSAERLKGVDSTLKIQPAKLEDSAVYLCASSFLMAGGQDTQYFGPGTRLTVL.

To note about this clone: Other DNA sequences from this sample encode an identical CDR3 as well. V gene TRBV28 combines with J gene TRBJ1-5; possibly TRBD1 for D (6 bases). CDR1 MDHEN and CDR2 SYDVKM come from the germline V gene. V lost 6 bases, J lost 6 bases, and 9 bases lay in between. The CDR3 totals 12 residues. The CDR3 is CASRTGGQPQHF. The DNA for the CDR3 is TGTGCCAGCAGGACAGGAGGTCAGCCCCAGCATTTT. The variable domain in full, completed from reference TRBV28 and TRBJ1-5, reads DVKVTQSSRYLVKRTGEKVFLECVQDMDHENMFWYRQDPGLGLRLIYFSYDVKMKEKGDIPEGYSVSREKKERFSLILESASTNQTSMYLCASRTGGQPQHFGDGTRLSIL.